The 4 T cell receptor beta chains presented below share a single source sample, sequenced in a study of cytomegalovirus exposure and HLA in healthy donors. It was with 60 Vbeta and 13 Jbeta primers that the PCR ran. Sequencing used immunoSEQ multiplex PCR; TCRdb keeps in-frame clones, though not all of them. The sample consists of roughly 150,000 clones, roughly 88% of them appearing once. The source material was PBMCs. The receptors come from a woman under 30 in good health and CMV-seronegative.

V and J are TRBV6-5 and TRBJ1-2; D remains unclear. Germline V gene lookup returns CDR1 MNHEY and CDR2 SVGAGI. Trimming stripped 0 bases from V and 1 base from J, with 6 bases between. The CDR3 covers 14 residues. CDR3 sequence (DNA): TGTGCCAGCAGTTACTCGGCGGTTAACTATGGCTACACCTTC. Translated: CASSYSAVNYGYTF.

This CDR3 reads CASSSPSGRTDTQYF. The CDR3 DNA sequence: TGTGCCAGCAGCTCCCCCTCAGGGCGCACAGATACGCAGTATTTT. The chain carries TRBV7-8 and TRBJ2-3; tentatively, D is TRBD1 (5 bases). The V end was cut by 4 bases, the J end by 1 base, with 12 bases between. CDR1 is SGHVS, CDR2 FQNEAQ, per germline. The CDR3 is 15 amino acids.

V usage is TRBV28 and J usage is TRBJ1-5; 8 bases fit TRBD1. V trimming: 6 bases; J trimming: 0 bases; junction bases outside the gene matches: 4. From germline, CDR1 is MDHEN and CDR2 SYDVKM. This CDR3 has 15 residues. The CDR3 coding sequence is TGTGCCAGCAGGTCAGGGGGCGTTAGCAATCAGCCCCAGCATTTT. Its protein is CASRSGGVSNQPQHF.

The rearrangement joins TRBV4-1 to TRBJ1-5; TRBD1 aligns across 7 bases. The J segment lost 7 bases and the V segment lost 2 bases, leaving 8 bases of the junction unmatched. The CDR3 has 15 residues. The germline V gene has CDR1 MGHRA and CDR2 YSYEKL. CDR3 sequence: CASSQFPPRGQPQHF. The CDR3 DNA reads TGCGCCAGCAGCCAATTCCCTCCCAGGGGGCAGCCCCAGCATTTT.